This T cell receptor beta chain was sequenced in a study of T cells in Graves' hyperthyroidism and ophthalmopathy. V dropped 6 bases and J dropped 0; count of bases not matched to a gene: 13. This CDR3 has 18 residues. Amplified regions were TCR beta CDR3 sequences from RNA transcripts. The HTBI primer set served for first-round RT-PCR of the TCR CDR3. TCRdb ran MiXCR on the multiplex PCR reads and lists one entry per CDR3 protein. The sample holds over 400,000 distinct CDR3 sequences, roughly 23% seen once. This clonotype was recorded many times. The specimen was blood. This chain links TRBV12-3 or TRBV12-4 with TRBJ1-5; 8 bases match TRBD1. This receptor was taken from a woman in her sixties or seventies with Graves' ophthalmopathy. The CDR3: CASSPEGQALSSNQPQHF. CDR3 nucleotide sequence: TGTGCCAGCAGCCCAGAGGGACAGGCATTGAGTAGCAATCAGCCCCAGCATTTT.